This T cell receptor (beta chain) came from a study of OX40 agonist ivuxolimab in advanced cancers. Study details: Subjects had a mean age of about 61 years, with a range of 23 to 79; around 80% were male.

Study results and caveats: Averaging showed that CD8+ T cells had more expanded clones than CD4+ did. CD4+ and CD8+ blood T cells expanded clonally by week 6 at 0.1 to 3.0 mg/kg.

Systemic immunosuppression or a history of autoimmune disease excluded patients. Regarding this clone: The antigen is undetermined.

Germline V gene lookup returns CDR1 MNHEY and CDR2 SVGAGI. This CDR3 contains 14 residues. V lost 5 bases to trimming and J lost 2 bases; unmatched junction nucleotides: 6. The method was immunoSEQ multiplex PCR; TCRdb's version includes in-frame clones alone and lacks a portion of them. The sample holds tens of thousands of clones, approximately 80% seen once. The V gene is TRBV6-5, the J gene TRBJ2-7, with 7 positions matching TRBD1. The starting material was CD4+ or CD8+ T cells sorted from blood, obtained in a trial of the OX40 agonist ivuxolimab. The clonotype comes from an adult with an advanced solid tumor such as melanoma, head and neck, liver or kidney cancer. DNA for the CDR3: TGTGCCAGCAGTAGCCCGACAGGGCCCTACGAGCAGTACTTC. Amino acid sequence: CASSSPTGPYEQYF.